Presented here are 21 T cell receptor beta chains from one specimen sequenced in a study of blood T cell repertoires in COVID-19. Measured with immunoSEQ multiplex PCR; TCRdb has only the in-frame clones, and not every one. The sample records about 64,000 clones, 84% being singletons. The sequenced material came from peripheral blood. All receptors come from a woman aged 55-75 years with acute or convalescent COVID-19.

V and J are TRBV5-6 and TRBJ2-3; TRBD1 agrees at 9 bases. With 6 bases clipped from V and 7 bases from J, the junction kept 9 bases outside the gene matches. CDR1 and CDR2 (germline): SGHDT, YYEEEE. This CDR3 contains 14 residues. CDR3 nucleotides: TGTGCCAGCACCTCGGACAGGGGAGTTAATACGCAGTATTTT. Amino acids: CASTSDRGVNTQYF.

This clone has a single count. V is TRBV19 and J is TRBJ2-7, with D possibly matching TRBD2 (5 bases). V was clipped by 0 bases and J by 3 bases, with 15 bases between them. Germline CDR1 and CDR2: LNHDA and SQIVND (reference sequence). This CDR3 is 16 amino acids long. This chain's CDR3 is CASSIDHGSSFYEQYF. CDR3 DNA: TGTGCCAGTAGTATAGATCACGGGTCTAGCTTCTACGAGCAGTACTTC.

This clone was recorded once. The chain has TRBV12-5 and TRBJ2-1; 9 bases match TRBD2. The CDR3 covers 16 residues. Trimming removed 0 bases from V and 6 bases from J; junction bases left unmatched: 6. In germline, CDR1 is LGHNT, CDR2 FRNRAP. The CDR3 protein is CASGLVRSGGTNEQFF. DNA for the CDR3: TGTGCTAGTGGTTTGGTCAGGAGCGGGGGGACCAATGAGCAGTTCTTC.

This clone occurred once. The chain is built from TRBV5-1 and TRBJ1-4, with TRBD1 identical over 7 bases. Per germline, CDR1 SGHRS and CDR2 YFSETQ. The length of the CDR3 is 15 residues. V shed 0 bases and J 8 bases; nucleotides not matched to a gene: 7. The DNA of the CDR3 is TGCGCCAGCAGCTTGGGAGGGGGCGATCCCGAAAAACTGTTTTTT. Protein sequence: CASSLGGGDPEKLFF.

The V gene is TRBV10-2, the J gene TRBJ1-1; a possible D gene is TRBD1 (5 bases). From germline, CDR1 is WSHSY and CDR2 SAAADI. The CDR3 covers 13 residues. V was clipped by 6 bases and J by 2 bases, with 10 bases between them. CDR3 loop: CASSATVNTEAFF. The CDR3 DNA is TGCGCCAGCAGCGCGACAGTTAACACTGAAGCTTTCTTT.

This chain uses TRBV3-1 (or the pseudogene TRBV3-2) with TRBJ1-1, with D possibly TRBD1 on 5 matching bases. V lost 4 bases to trimming and J lost 0 bases, with 9 bases between them. Germline CDR1 reads LGHDT; CDR2 reads YNNKEL (reference sequence). The CDR3 contains 14 residues. CDR3 in amino acids: CASSRTRMNTEAFF. CDR3 sequence (DNA): TGTGCCAGCAGCCGGACACGAATGAACACTGAAGCTTTCTTT.

This chain uses TRBV5-6 with TRBJ2-7; D is perhaps TRBD1 (7 bases). V lost 4 bases and J 7 bases, leaving 15 bases between the germline ends. Per germline, CDR1 SGHDT and CDR2 YYEEEE. The CDR3 spans 13 residues. The CDR3 DNA sequence: TGTGCCAGCAGCCGGGGGCGCAGGGGGGAGCAGTACTTC. Residues: CASSRGRRGEQYF. The full variable domain, its missing parts supplied by reference TRBV5-6 and TRBJ2-7, is DAGVTQSPTHLIKTRGQQVTLRCSPKSGHDTVSWYQQALGQGPQFIFQYYEEEERQRGNFPDRFSGHQFPNYSSELNVNALLLGDSALYLCASSRGRRGEQYFGPGTRLTVT.

J is TRBJ1-5 and V is TRBV6-1, with D maybe TRBD1 (5 bases). CDR3 length equals 16 residues. Trimming left V 0 bases short and J 4 bases short, with 13 bases between. The germline V gene has CDR1 MNHNS and CDR2 SASEGT. This CDR3 reads CASSEALGGGNQPQHF. Written as DNA, the CDR3 is TGTGCCAGCAGTGAAGCCCTAGGCGGGGGAAATCAGCCCCAGCATTTT.

This chain links TRBV6-5 with TRBJ1-2; weak D call: TRBD1 (6 bases). The length of the CDR3 is 13 residues. Trimming took off 7 bases at V and 3 bases at J, with 12 bases between the two ends. The germline V gene encodes CDR1 MNHEY and CDR2 SVGAGI. Here the CDR3 DNA reads TGTGCCAGCAACCTACAGGGCTACTATGGCTACACCTTC. Amino acids: CASNLQGYYGYTF.

The chain couples TRBV30 to TRBJ1-3, with TRBD1 as a possible D gene (5 bases). This CDR3 spans 17 amino acids. CDR1 GTSNPN and CDR2 SVGIG come from the germline V gene (reference sequence). V lost 0 bases, J lost 2 bases, and 17 bases lay in between. CDR3 residues: CAWSVGFGGRAGNTIYF. CDR3 in DNA: TGTGCCTGGAGTGTAGGTTTTGGTGGCAGGGCTGGAAACACCATATATTTT.

This chain links TRBV9 with TRBJ2-7; 8 bases align to TRBD1. This CDR3 is built from 15 residues. V was pared by 0 bases and J by 4 bases, with 6 bases of the junction left unmatched. Germline CDR1 reads SGDLS; CDR2 reads YYNGEE. The DNA of the CDR3 is TGTGCCAGCAGCGTAGGTACAGGGGGGAAGTACGAGCAGTACTTC. Residues: CASSVGTGGKYEQYF.

This clone was observed a single time. The gene calls are TRBV18 and TRBJ1-3, with D possibly matching TRBD1 (5 bases). V lost 6 bases, J lost 2 bases, and 11 bases lay in between. The length of the CDR3 is 14 residues. Germline values: CDR1 KGHSH, CDR2 LQKENI. CDR3 coding DNA: TGTGCCAGCTCTACCTCGGGGGCTGGAAACACCATATATTTT. Its translation is CASSTSGAGNTIYF.

The J gene is TRBJ2-1, the V gene TRBV9; D gene ambiguous. CDR1 and CDR2 from the germline V gene are SGDLS and YYNGEE. V shed 1 base and J shed 4 bases, with 15 bases lying between them. The CDR3 sequence is 16 residues long. The CDR3 sequence: CASSVSTGGLYNEQFF. The CDR3 DNA sequence: TGTGCCAGCAGCGTATCCACCGGCGGCCTTTACAATGAGCAGTTCTTC.

The rearrangement uses TRBV27 and TRBJ2-4, with 11 bases matching TRBD1. V was clipped by 5 bases and J by 5 bases; unmatched bases: 11. Germline CDR1 is MNHEY and CDR2 is SMNVEV (reference sequence). This CDR3 spans 17 amino acids. In DNA, the CDR3 is TGTGCCAGCAGTCCTTTTCGGACAGGGGGCCTCCAAAACATTCAGTACTTC. This translates into CASSPFRTGGLQNIQYF.

CDR3 amino acids: CASSQAPQGSYGYTF. The CDR3 coding sequence is TGCGCCAGCAGCCAAGCTCCGCAGGGGAGCTATGGCTACACCTTC. This chain joins TRBV4-1 and TRBJ1-2; TRBD1 is a possible D gene (6 bases). This CDR3 is built from 15 residues. Germline-derived CDR1 and CDR2 are MGHRA and YSYEKL. Deletions cut 1 base from V and 4 bases from J, with 13 bases between.

The chain carries TRBV3-1 (or the pseudogene TRBV3-2) and TRBJ1-5, with 7 nucleotides matching TRBD1. The germline CDR1 and CDR2 sequences are LGHDT and YNNKEL (reference sequence). V lost 5 bases and J lost 1; bases outside the gene matches: 8. The CDR3 spans 16 residues. The DNA of the CDR3 is TGTGCCAGCAGCAGCCGGGACAGAACGAGCAATCAGCCCCAGCATTTT. Encoded protein: CASSSRDRTSNQPQHF.

This sequence joins TRBV3-1 (or the pseudogene TRBV3-2) and TRBJ1-1; D remains ambiguous. The CDR3 has 14 residues. V was clipped by 4 bases and J by 0 bases, with 9 bases between them. Germline V CDR1 and CDR2: LGHDT, YNNKEL (reference sequence). CDR3 nucleotide sequence: TGTGCCAGCAGCCCCTCGGGGTTGAACACTGAAGCTTTCTTT. This codes for CASSPSGLNTEAFF.

The chain employs TRBV19 and TRBJ1-6, with 9 bases identical to TRBD1. This CDR3 spans 15 amino acids. J was trimmed by 10 bases and V by 5 bases; bases with no gene match: 9. Germline loops: CDR1 LNHDA, CDR2 SQIVND (reference sequence). CDR3 residues: CASSSRTGEASPLHF. The DNA of the CDR3 is TGTGCCAGTAGTTCAAGGACAGGGGAGGCCTCACCCCTCCACTTT. The full variable domain, completed using reference TRBV19 and TRBJ1-6, is DGGITQSPKYLFRKEGQNVTLSCEQNLNHDAMYWYRQDPGQGLRLIYYSQIVNDFQKGDIAEGYSVSREKKESFPLTVTSAQKNPTAFYLCASSSRTGEASPLHFGNGTRLTVT.

J is TRBJ2-2 and V is TRBV5-1, with D maybe TRBD2 (6 bases). Trimming left V 0 bases short and J 5 bases short, with 11 bases between. The CDR3 is 15 residues long. The germline V gene has CDR1 SGHRS and CDR2 YFSETQ. CDR3 DNA: TGCGCCAGCAGCTTGGGGCAGGAGGGGACCGGGGAGCTGTTTTTT. Encoded protein: CASSLGQEGTGELFF.

V is TRBV19 and J is TRBJ1-5, with 10 bases that match TRBD1. The CDR3 contains 16 residues. V was pared by 5 bases and J by 3 bases, with 7 bases of the junction left unmatched. From germline, CDR1 is LNHDA and CDR2 SQIVND (reference sequence). The CDR3 DNA follows: TGTGCCAGTAGTGTCCGGGACAGGGGAATCAATCAGCCCCAGCATTTT. Amino acids: CASSVRDRGINQPQHF. The variable domain in full, with the rest retrieved from reference TRBV19 and TRBJ1-5, is DGGITQSPKYLFRKEGQNVTLSCEQNLNHDAMYWYRQDPGQGLRLIYYSQIVNDFQKGDIAEGYSVSREKKESFPLTVTSAQKNPTAFYLCASSVRDRGINQPQHFGDGTRLSIL.

V and J are TRBV2 and TRBJ2-5; tentatively, D is TRBD2 (5 bases). Trimming stripped 1 base from V and 2 bases from J, with 20 bases between. The length of the CDR3 is 18 residues. Per germline, CDR1 SNHLY and CDR2 FYNNEI. In DNA, the CDR3 is TGTGCCAGCAGTGAAGGGAGGCCGGGCTCCGCACCGCAAGAGACCCAGTACTTC. It is translated as CASSEGRPGSAPQETQYF.